These T cell receptor beta chains were read from a single sample in a study of Graves' ophthalmopathy and Graves' hyperthyroidism. TCRdb redid the calling of the multiplex PCR reads with MiXCR, one entry per CDR3 protein. The repertoire holds 900,000 to 1,200,000 distinct CDR3 sequences, with about two fifths as singletons. Sequences were obtained from peripheral blood or thyroid tissue (not recorded which). The receptors were gathered from an adult man with Graves' hyperthyroidism. Each CDR3 is given with its conserved first and last residue. Each record gives: CDR3 protein, CDR3 DNA, D gene, clone size, V gene, J gene. D genes are given only for firm matches. The size entry is marked missing in some rows and otherwise reads once, few, many or a size class.

CDR3aa: CASSLSGRELFF
CDR3nt: TGTGCCAGCAGCTTGTCAGGGCGGGAGCTGTTTTTT
d_gene: .
abundance: many
v_gene: TRBV5-4
j_gene: TRBJ2-2

CDR3aa: CASSIGRPGDQPQHF
CDR3nt: TGTGCCAGTAGTATCGGCAGACCGGGCGATCAGCCCCAGCATTTT
d_gene: .
abundance: many
v_gene: TRBV19
j_gene: TRBJ1-5

CDR3aa: CATAPPNTEAFF
CDR3nt: TGTGCCACCGCGCCCCCCAACACTGAAGCTTTCTTT
d_gene: .
abundance: .
v_gene: TRBV24-1
j_gene: TRBJ1-1

CDR3aa: CSAGGATNEKLFF
CDR3nt: TGCAGTGCTGGAGGAGCAACTAATGAAAAACTGTTTTTT
d_gene: .
abundance: .
v_gene: TRBV20-1
j_gene: TRBJ1-4

CDR3aa: CAIRIGTNSPLHF
CDR3nt: TGTGCCATCAGGATAGGAACTAATTCACCCCTCCACTTT
d_gene: .
abundance: many
v_gene: TRBV10-3
j_gene: TRBJ1-6

CDR3aa: CAIRAGAGGNTEAFF
CDR3nt: TGTGCCATCAGGGCGGGGGCGGGAGGGAACACTGAAGCTTTCTTT
d_gene: .
abundance: .
v_gene: TRBV10-3
j_gene: TRBJ1-1

CDR3aa: CASSGTTVNYGYTF
CDR3nt: TGTGCCAGCAGTGGGACAACTGTTAACTATGGCTACACCTTC
d_gene: .
abundance: few
v_gene: TRBV12-3/TRBV12-4
j_gene: TRBJ1-2

CDR3aa: CASSESDWNTGELFF
CDR3nt: TGTGCCAGCAGTGAATCGGACTGGAACACCGGGGAGCTGTTTTTT
d_gene: .
abundance: once
v_gene: TRBV2
j_gene: TRBJ2-2

CDR3aa: CSVARQGYEKLFF
CDR3nt: TGCAGCGTTGCGAGGCAGGGGTACGAAAAACTGTTTTTT
d_gene: .
abundance: .
v_gene: TRBV29-1
j_gene: TRBJ1-4

CDR3aa: CSAGDTDYEQYF
CDR3nt: TGCAGCGCCGGGGACACGGACTACGAGCAGTACTTC
d_gene: .
abundance: .
v_gene: TRBV29-1
j_gene: TRBJ2-7

CDR3aa: CASSSLDREGEQYF
CDR3nt: TGTGCCAGCAGTTCGCTGGACAGGGAAGGCGAGCAGTACTTC
d_gene: TRBD1
abundance: many
v_gene: TRBV12-3/TRBV12-4
j_gene: TRBJ2-7

CDR3aa: CASSASGTGSYNSPLHF
CDR3nt: TGTGCCAGCAGTGCTAGCGGGACGGGCTCCTATAATTCACCCCTCCACTTT
d_gene: .
abundance: .
v_gene: TRBV25-1
j_gene: TRBJ1-6

CDR3aa: CAWSAHRGTGRRGEQYF
CDR3nt: TGTGCCTGGAGTGCTCATCGAGGGACAGGGAGAAGAGGCGAGCAGTACTTC
d_gene: TRBD1
abundance: .
v_gene: TRBV30
j_gene: TRBJ2-7